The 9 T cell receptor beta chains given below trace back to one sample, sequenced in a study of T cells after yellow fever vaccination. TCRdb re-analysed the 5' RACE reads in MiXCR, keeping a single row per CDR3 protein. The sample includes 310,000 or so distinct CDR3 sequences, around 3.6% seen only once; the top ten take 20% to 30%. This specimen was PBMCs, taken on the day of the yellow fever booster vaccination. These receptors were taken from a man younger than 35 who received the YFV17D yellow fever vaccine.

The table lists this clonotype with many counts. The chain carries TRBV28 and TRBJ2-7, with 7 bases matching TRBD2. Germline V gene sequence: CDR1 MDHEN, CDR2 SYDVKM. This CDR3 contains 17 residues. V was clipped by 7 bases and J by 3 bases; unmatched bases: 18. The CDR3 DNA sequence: TGTGCCAGCAACGCCGGGGGGTGGGCACCGCCATTCTACGAGCAGTACGTC. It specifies CASNAGGWAPPFYEQYV.

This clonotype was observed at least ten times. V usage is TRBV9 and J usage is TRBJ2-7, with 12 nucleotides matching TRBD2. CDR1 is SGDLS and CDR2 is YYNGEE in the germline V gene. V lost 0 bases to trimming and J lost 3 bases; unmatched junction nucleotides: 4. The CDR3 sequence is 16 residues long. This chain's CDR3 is CASSVGLAGGVYEQYF. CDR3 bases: TGTGCCAGCAGCGTAGGCCTAGCGGGGGGGGTCTACGAGCAGTACTTC.

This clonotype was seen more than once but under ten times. The CDR3 spells CASSLFPGPNDGYTF. The CDR3 DNA is TGCGCCAGCAGCCTTTTTCCGGGACCCAACGATGGCTACACCTTC. The chain has TRBV5-1 and TRBJ1-2; possible D gene TRBD1, 5 bases. The ends were cut back, 4 bases at V and 6 bases at J, with 19 bases in the middle. The CDR3 loop spans 15 amino acids. CDR1 SGHRS and CDR2 YFSETQ come from the germline V gene.

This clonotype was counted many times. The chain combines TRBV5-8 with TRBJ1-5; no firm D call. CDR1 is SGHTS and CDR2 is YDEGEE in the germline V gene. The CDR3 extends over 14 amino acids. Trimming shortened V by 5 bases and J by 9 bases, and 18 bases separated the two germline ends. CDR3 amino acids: CASSYLLGYGPQHF. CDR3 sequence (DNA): TGTGCCAGCAGTTACCTACTCGGGTACGGGCCCCAGCATTTT.

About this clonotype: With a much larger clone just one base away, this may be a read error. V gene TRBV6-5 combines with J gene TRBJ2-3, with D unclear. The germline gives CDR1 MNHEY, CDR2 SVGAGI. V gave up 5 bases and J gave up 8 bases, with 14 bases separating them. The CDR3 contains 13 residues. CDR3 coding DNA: TGTGCCAGCAGTAACCGACAAGGTAGTACGCAGTATTTT. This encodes CASSNRQGSTQYF.

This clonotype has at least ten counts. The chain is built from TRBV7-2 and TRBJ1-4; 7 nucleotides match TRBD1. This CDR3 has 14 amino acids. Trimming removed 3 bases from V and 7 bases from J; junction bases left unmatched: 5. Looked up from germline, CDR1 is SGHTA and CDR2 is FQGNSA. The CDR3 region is CASSFQGEGEKLFF. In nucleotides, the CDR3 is TGTGCCAGCAGCTTCCAGGGGGAGGGTGAAAAACTGTTTTTT.

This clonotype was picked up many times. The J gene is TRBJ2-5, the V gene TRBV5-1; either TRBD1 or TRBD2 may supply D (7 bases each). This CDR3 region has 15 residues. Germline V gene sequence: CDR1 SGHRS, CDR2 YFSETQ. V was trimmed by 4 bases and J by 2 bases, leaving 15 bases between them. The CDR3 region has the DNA TGCGCCAGCAGCCTACACAGGGGAGGGCAAGAGACCCAGTACTTC. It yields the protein CASSLHRGGQETQYF.

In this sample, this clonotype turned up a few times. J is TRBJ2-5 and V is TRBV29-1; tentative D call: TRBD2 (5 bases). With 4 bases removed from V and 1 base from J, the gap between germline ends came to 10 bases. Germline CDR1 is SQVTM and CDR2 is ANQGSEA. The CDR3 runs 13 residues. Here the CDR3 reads CSVVQRFQETQYF. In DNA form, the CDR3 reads TGCAGCGTTGTACAGCGGTTCCAAGAGACCCAGTACTTC.

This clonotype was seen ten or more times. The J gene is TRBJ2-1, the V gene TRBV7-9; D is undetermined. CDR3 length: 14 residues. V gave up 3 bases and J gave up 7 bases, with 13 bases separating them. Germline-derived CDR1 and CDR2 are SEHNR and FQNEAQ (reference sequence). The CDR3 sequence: CASSFDGLRNEQFF. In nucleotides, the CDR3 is TGTGCCAGCAGCTTCGACGGTCTCAGGAATGAGCAGTTCTTC.